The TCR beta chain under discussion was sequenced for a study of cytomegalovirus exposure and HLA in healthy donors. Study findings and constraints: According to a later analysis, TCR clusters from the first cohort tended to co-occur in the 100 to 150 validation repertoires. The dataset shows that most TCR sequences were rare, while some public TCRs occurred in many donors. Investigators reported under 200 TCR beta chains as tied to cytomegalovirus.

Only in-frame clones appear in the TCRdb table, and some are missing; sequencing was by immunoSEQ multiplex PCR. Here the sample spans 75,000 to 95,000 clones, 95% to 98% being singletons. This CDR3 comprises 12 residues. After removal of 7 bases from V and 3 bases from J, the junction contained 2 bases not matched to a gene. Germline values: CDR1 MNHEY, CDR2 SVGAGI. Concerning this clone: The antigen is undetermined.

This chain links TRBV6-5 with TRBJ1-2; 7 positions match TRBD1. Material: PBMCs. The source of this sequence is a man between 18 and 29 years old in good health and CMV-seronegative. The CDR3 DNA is TGTGCCAGCACCACAGGGGACTATGGCTACACCTTC. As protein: CASTTGDYGYTF.